This T cell receptor (beta chain) was observed in a study of shared clonotypes between healthy human individuals. Study-wide points: Memory subsets had estimated richness that was generally smaller than that of naive subsets. Among donors, the sharing of clonotypes was expected to be influenced by sequencing depth. The diversity represented, both genetic and in exposure history, was limited by few donors.

Points on this clone: Its antigen is unidentified.

The CDR3 has 15 residues. The V gene's germline CDR1 is SGDLS and CDR2 YYNGEE. Trimming took 3 bases from V and 1 from J, leaving 13 bases between them. TCRdb keeps only in-frame clones here, not all; method: immunoSEQ multiplex PCR. The data hold 1.5 million to 2.5 million clones, with about 94% observed a single time. CD45RO-negative CD8 cells positively selected for CCR7 made up the naive population, which excluded terminally differentiated effector memory CD45RA+ cells. The chain links TRBV9 to TRBJ1-1, with D perhaps TRBD1 (6 bases). This sequence originates from a man between 18 and 35 years old in good health. Sequencing used naive CD8+ T cells sorted from blood. CDR3 sequence reads: CASSEGDTANTEAFF. CDR3 DNA: TGTGCCAGCAGCGAAGGGGACACCGCGAACACTGAAGCTTTCTTT.